This entry lists 12 T cell receptor beta chains sequenced from one sample in a study of CD8 T cells in Susac syndrome. A quantity of about 0.5 to 1 ug RNA underwent reverse transcription using random hexamers. TCRdb re-called the immunoSEQ multiplex PCR reads through MiXCR, storing one row per CDR3 protein. The data hold 150,000 or so distinct CDR3 sequences, with 95% observed a single time. What was sequenced was CD8+ T cells from PBMCs. The receptor set was obtained from a human donor with multiple sclerosis.

The chain has TRBV15 and TRBJ1-2; no clear D. Germline loops: CDR1 LNHNV, CDR2 YYDKDF (reference sequence). This CDR3 comprises 16 residues. Deletions cut 0 bases from V and 3 bases from J, with 14 bases between. The CDR3 sequence: CATSREWEGRDYGYTF. CDR3 DNA: TGTGCCACCAGCAGAGAGTGGGAGGGCCGGGACTATGGCTACACCTTC.

This sequence joins TRBV12-3 or TRBV12-4 and TRBJ1-2; D gene ambiguous. The CDR3 sequence is 16 residues long. V was clipped by 5 bases and J by 3 bases, with 19 bases between them. CDR3 sequence (DNA): TGTGCCAGCAGTCCGGTAAAGACCCAAAGGGACTATGGCTACACCTTC. Residues: CASSPVKTQRDYGYTF.

The CDR3 spells CASSIEAGESPLHF. The CDR3 DNA reads TGTGCCAGTAGTATAGAGGCAGGGGAATCACCCCTCCACTTT. The chain links TRBV19 to TRBJ1-6; a possible D gene is TRBD1 (6 bases). Trimming removed 0 bases at V and 10 bases at J, with 10 bases between. The CDR3 covers 14 residues. Looked up from germline, CDR1 is LNHDA and CDR2 is SQIVND (reference sequence).

The gene calls are TRBV29-1 and TRBJ2-1, with D unclear. Germline lookup yields CDR1 SQVTM and CDR2 ANQGSEA. The V end was cut by 3 bases, the J end by 8 bases, with 23 bases between. The CDR3 is made up of 16 amino acids. CDR3 sequence (DNA): TGCAGCGTTGAGGGTCACGGTGCGACCCAAATCGATGAGCAGTTCTTC. It encodes CSVEGHGATQIDEQFF.

The rearrangement uses TRBV5-6 and TRBJ1-5, with TRBD1 identical over 7 bases. CDR3 size: 12 residues. The V and J ends lost 4 bases and 7 bases, in that order; junction bases with no gene match: 2. The germline V gene has CDR1 SGHDT and CDR2 YYEEEE. CDR3: CASSTTGQPQHF. In DNA form, the CDR3 reads TGTGCCAGCAGCACGACAGGGCAGCCCCAGCATTTT.

The V gene is TRBV30, the J gene TRBJ2-7, with D possibly being TRBD1 or TRBD2 (6 bases each). This CDR3 has 14 residues. Trimming cost V 3 bases and J 5 bases, with 17 bases left between them. CDR1 is GTSNPN, CDR2 SVGIG, per germline (reference sequence). In DNA form, the CDR3 reads TGTGCCTGGAGGTCAGTGGGGGGCGGCGACGAGCAGTACTTC. The encoded protein is CAWRSVGGGDEQYF.

This clonotype was detected once. The V call is TRBV30, the J call TRBJ1-2; D is unclear. The CDR3 contains 12 residues. V lost 7 bases and J 0 bases, leaving 9 bases between the germline ends. The germline V gene has CDR1 GTSNPN and CDR2 SVGIG (reference sequence). In DNA form, the CDR3 reads TGTGCCTTTTCCGGAGCTAACTATGGCTACACCTTC. Protein product: CAFSGANYGYTF.

DNA for the CDR3: TGTGCCAGCAGTGAATCGACACCGAGCTCCTACGAGCAGTACTTC. This encodes CASSESTPSSYEQYF. This chain uses TRBV2 with TRBJ2-7; no clear D. Germline V gives CDR1 SNHLY, CDR2 FYNNEI. This CDR3 has 15 residues. V was cut by 2 bases and J by 0 bases, with 11 bases left in between. The full variable domain, in which reference TRBV2 and TRBJ2-7 provide the parts outside the CDR3, is EPEVTQTPSHQVTQMGQEVILRCVPISNHLYFYWYRQILGQKVEFLVSFYNNEISEKSEIFDDQFSVERPDGSNFTLKIRSTKLEDSAMYFCASSESTPSSYEQYFGPGTRLTVT.

The chain employs TRBV12-3 or TRBV12-4 and TRBJ2-3, with 7 nucleotides matching TRBD2. J lost 2 bases, V lost 6 bases, and 8 bases had no gene match. CDR3 size: 15 residues. The CDR3 spells CASSYLAAHTDTQYF. Here the CDR3 DNA reads TGTGCCAGCAGCTACCTAGCGGCCCACACAGATACGCAGTATTTT.

This CDR3 reads CASRETGYRETQYF. The CDR3 DNA reads TGTGCCAGCAGGGAGACAGGGTATCGGGAGACCCAGTACTTC. The chain has TRBV11-2 and TRBJ2-5; 7 nucleotides align to TRBD1. V gave up 6 bases and J gave up 5 bases; unmatched junction bases: 9. From germline, CDR1 is SGHAT and CDR2 FQNNGV. CDR3 size: 14 residues.

V gene TRBV7-9 combines with J gene TRBJ2-1; 9 positions agree with TRBD1. CDR1 and CDR2 from the germline V gene are SEHNR and FQNEAQ (reference sequence). Germline trimming cut 2 bases from V and 10 bases from J; bases unmatched to any gene: 9. The CDR3 is made up of 15 amino acids. CDR3: CASSLPGQGLAEQFF. For the CDR3, the DNA is TGTGCCAGCAGCTTACCGGGACAGGGTTTGGCGGAGCAGTTCTTC.

The rearrangement links TRBV12-3 or TRBV12-4 to TRBJ1-1; D unclear. V lost 3 bases to trimming and J lost 6 bases, with 8 bases between them. The CDR3 totals 12 residues. CDR3 bases: TGTGCCAGCAGTTTGTTCGGGTCTGAAGCTTTCTTT. This encodes CASSLFGSEAFF.